This T cell receptor beta chain appears in the sequencing data of a study of blood T cell repertoires in COVID-19. For the study at large: Spain, Italy and the United States supplied samples that represented acute and convalescent COVID-19.

This clone was recorded a few times. In the original analysis: Researchers report that nucleated cell counts were estimated from reference gene primer amplification. Profiling relied on immunoSEQ multiplex PCR, and the TCRdb table lists in-frame clones only, not all of them. The V and J calls and clone size were taken over from that table, and D and trimming were inferred from the DNA. Of about 81,000 clones in the sample, about 82% are singletons; the top ten hold 20% to 30%. Germline values: CDR1 SEHNR, CDR2 FQNEAQ (reference sequence). The CDR3 contains 12 residues. The V end was cut by 6 bases, the J end by 2 bases, with 7 bases between.

The chain has TRBV7-9 and TRBJ1-1, with D unresolved. The TCR comes from a human donor in a cohort sampled during active COVID-19. The sequenced sample consisted of peripheral blood. The CDR3 protein is CASRRVNTEAFF. The CDR3 DNA is TGTGCCAGCAGACGGGTCAACACTGAAGCTTTCTTT.